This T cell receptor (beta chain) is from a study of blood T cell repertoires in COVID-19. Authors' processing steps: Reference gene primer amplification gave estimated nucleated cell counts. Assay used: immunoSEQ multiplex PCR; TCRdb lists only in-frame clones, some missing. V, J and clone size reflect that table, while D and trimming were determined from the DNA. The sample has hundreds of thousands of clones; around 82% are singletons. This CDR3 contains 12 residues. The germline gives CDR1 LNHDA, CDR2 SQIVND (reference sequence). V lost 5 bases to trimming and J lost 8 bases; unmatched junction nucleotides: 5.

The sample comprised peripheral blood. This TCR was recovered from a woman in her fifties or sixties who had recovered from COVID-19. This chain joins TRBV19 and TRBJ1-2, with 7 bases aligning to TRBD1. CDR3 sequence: CASSPRDRGYTF. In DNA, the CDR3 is TGTGCCAGTAGTCCACGGGACAGAGGCTACACCTTC.